This passage covers 7 T cell receptor beta chains from one sample sequenced in a study of blood T cell repertoires in COVID-19. The method was immunoSEQ multiplex PCR; TCRdb's version includes in-frame clones alone and lacks a portion of them. The sample has approximately 100,000 clones, around 75% seen once; the top ten hold roughly a quarter. Sequencing was performed on peripheral blood. Source of these receptors: a man between 65 and 79 years old with acute or convalescent COVID-19.

The V gene is TRBV28, the J gene TRBJ1-1; D is possibly TRBD1 (5 bases). The CDR3 length is 14 residues. The V gene lost 0 bases and the J gene lost 5 bases, with 10 bases spanning the gap. CDR1 is MDHEN, CDR2 SYDVKM, per germline. The CDR3 bases are TGTGCCAGCAGTTTATGGGGGGGAGGGACTGAAGCTTTCTTT. Translation gives CASSLWGGGTEAFF.

The gene calls are TRBV29-1 and TRBJ2-7; a possible D gene is TRBD1 (6 bases). V was cut by 4 bases and J by 6 bases, with 13 bases left in between. Germline CDR1 and CDR2: SQVTM and ANQGSEA. The CDR3 has 12 residues. As DNA, the CDR3 is TGCAGCGTTGTACAGGGTGTAGGCGAGCAGTACTTC. Translating it yields CSVVQGVGEQYF.

This clone was detected only a few times. The chain uses TRBV4-1 and TRBJ2-5; 10 bases align to TRBD1. CDR1 MGHRA and CDR2 YSYEKL come from the germline V gene. Unmatched junction bases numbered 5, after V lost 3 bases and J lost 4 bases. The length of the CDR3 is 15 residues. The CDR3 DNA reads as TGCGCCAGCAGCCAGGGACAGGGGTATGGAGAGACCCAGTACTTC. It yields the protein CASSQGQGYGETQYF.

The chain combines TRBV6-2 or TRBV6-3 with TRBJ2-5; TRBD2 agrees at 13 bases. Per germline, CDR1 MNHEY and CDR2 SVGEGT. The CDR3 has 18 amino acids. The V and J ends lost 2 bases and 5 bases, in that order; junction bases with no gene match: 11. The CDR3 protein is CASSYPLGLAGARETQYF. CDR3 sequence (DNA): TGTGCCAGCAGTTACCCCCTAGGACTAGCGGGAGCTCGGGAGACCCAGTACTTC.

In this sample, this clone turned up once. The rearrangement uses TRBV28 and TRBJ2-3; 9 bases fit TRBD1. V dropped 10 bases and J dropped 2; count of bases not matched to a gene: 4. The CDR3 runs to 13 residues. Germline CDR1 and CDR2: MDHEN and SYDVKM. The CDR3 region has the DNA TGTGCCAACCGGGACAGGGTCACAGATACGCAGTATTTT. Protein: CANRDRVTDTQYF.

This chain uses TRBV29-1 with TRBJ2-7; 7 nucleotides match TRBD2. Germline V gene lookup returns CDR1 SQVTM and CDR2 ANQGSEA. The V segment lost 0 bases and the J segment 0 bases; nucleotides outside the gene matches: 11. The CDR3 runs 17 residues. The CDR3 region has the DNA TGCAGCGTTGAAGAGCCGTCTATTAGCGGGTTCTCCTACGAGCAGTACTTC. This gives the protein CSVEEPSISGFSYEQYF.

This clone was counted a single time. The V and J genes are TRBV27 and TRBJ2-1; D possibly corresponds to TRBD2 (6 bases). V dropped 5 bases and J dropped 3 bases, with 20 bases sitting between them. The germline V gene has CDR1 MNHEY and CDR2 SMNVEV (reference sequence). CDR3 length: 17 residues. The CDR3 here is CASSLGGSSGYYNEQFF. The CDR3 DNA reads as TGTGCCAGCAGTCTAGGTGGATCCAGCGGGTACTACAATGAGCAGTTCTTC.